Sequencing of this T cell receptor beta chain was carried out in a study of CD8+CD57+ T cells in acquired aplastic anemia. At the level of the study: Recorded DNA amounts for sorted CD4+ and CD8+ cells had an average of approximately 2.9 ug.

Both TCR beta VDJ combination and CDR3 sequence profiling were carried out. Genomic DNA was the template for this profiling. TCRdb itself ran the reads through MiXCR, one entry per CDR3 protein. Counted here are hundreds of thousands of distinct CDR3 sequences, around a third occurring once; the ten biggest clones make up around 0.82%. Only patients with CD8+CD57+ cell expansion on flow cytometry were chosen for sequencing. The study sampled blood from patients who had received no therapy. The CDR3 has 14 residues. Trimming shortened V by 2 bases and J by 2 bases, and 9 bases separated the two germline ends. Germline values: CDR1 MNHEY, CDR2 SVGAGI. This clonotype has only a few counts.

Material: sorted CD4+, CD8+, or CD8+CD57+ T cells (not recorded which) from PBMCs. The rearrangement links TRBV6-5 to TRBJ1-1, with no clear D. This clonotype originated in a human donor with aplastic anemia. CDR3 residues: CASSYGSVNTEAFF. The CDR3 nucleotides are TGTGCCAGCAGTTACGGCTCCGTTAACACTGAAGCTTTCTTT.